The entry below gives a single T cell receptor (beta chain) sequence along with its context. Its antigen is not identified. The entry originates in a study of cytomegalovirus exposure and HLA in healthy donors. Whole-study findings and limits: An observed cluster of highly shared sequence variants was recorded as a likely sequencing artifact.

This CDR3 is 15 amino acids long. Germline values: CDR1 SGHAT, CDR2 FQDESV (reference sequence). The V segment lost 6 bases and the J segment 5 bases; nucleotides outside the gene matches: 6. Both 60 Vbeta primers and 13 Jbeta primers went into the PCR. Using immunoSEQ multiplex PCR, the repertoire was profiled, and TCRdb retains in-frame clones only, with some absent. The table lists roughly 110,000 clones, roughly four fifths of them singletons. This TCR came from a man aged 45 to 65 in good health and CMV-seronegative. The sequencing input was PBMCs. The chain couples TRBV11-1 to TRBJ2-1, with 11 bases identical to TRBD2. In DNA, the CDR3 is TGTGCCAGCAGACGTAGCGGGGGGGGTCACAATGAGCAGTTCTTC. Its translation: CASRRSGGGHNEQFF.